These 4 T cell receptor beta chains originate from one sample sequenced in a study of OX40 agonist ivuxolimab in advanced cancers. Clones were read by immunoSEQ multiplex PCR, and TCRdb kept only the in-frame ones, dropping some. Among approximately 74,000 clones listed, around 82% were seen once. The material sequenced was CD4+ or CD8+ T cells sorted from blood, taken in a trial of the OX40 agonist ivuxolimab. These TCRs come from an adult with an advanced solid tumor such as melanoma, head and neck, liver or kidney cancer.

The chain links TRBV6-5 to TRBJ2-7; a weak D match, TRBD2 (6 bases). Germline values: CDR1 MNHEY, CDR2 SVGAGI. The CDR3 is 16 residues long. V was clipped by 0 bases and J by 5 bases, with 17 bases between them. CDR3 residues: CASSYSRDLLNHEQYF. The CDR3 DNA follows: TGTGCCAGCAGTTACTCTCGGGACTTATTAAACCACGAGCAGTACTTC.

The chain employs TRBV5-6 and TRBJ2-2, with a tentative D call TRBD1 (6 bases). V lost 3 bases, J lost 6 bases, and 18 bases lay in between. There are 16 residues in the CDR3. Germline lookup yields CDR1 SGHDT and CDR2 YYEEEE. The CDR3 is CASSSLTGLGAGELFF. Written as DNA, the CDR3 is TGTGCCAGCAGCTCCCTTACAGGGTTAGGTGCCGGGGAGCTGTTTTTT.

This clone appeared once. This chain joins TRBV7-9 and TRBJ1-5; tentative D call: TRBD1 (5 bases). The germline V gene has CDR1 SEHNR and CDR2 FQNEAQ (reference sequence). V was clipped by 3 bases and J by 0 bases, with 12 bases between them. CDR3 size: 16 residues. The CDR3 spells CASSFFGAPSNQPQHF. CDR3 DNA: TGTGCCAGCAGCTTTTTCGGGGCCCCTAGCAATCAGCCCCAGCATTTT. Drawing the rest from reference TRBV7-9 and TRBJ1-5, the complete variable domain is DTGVSQNPRHKITKRGQNVTFRCDPISEHNRLYWYRQTLGQGPEFLTYFQNEAQLEKSRLLSDRFSAERPKGSFSTLEIQRTEQGDSAMYLCASSFFGAPSNQPQHFGDGTRLSIL.

The count of this clone is one. This chain connects TRBV7-2 to TRBJ2-5, with D possibly matching TRBD1 (5 bases). The V end lost 7 bases, the J end lost 5 bases, and 17 bases lay between the germline ends. The CDR3 consists of 14 residues. Germline values: CDR1 SGHTA, CDR2 FQGNSA. For the CDR3, the DNA is TGTGCCAGCACCCCCCCAGGGTCCGGGGAGACCCAGTACTTC. It codes for CASTPPGSGETQYF.